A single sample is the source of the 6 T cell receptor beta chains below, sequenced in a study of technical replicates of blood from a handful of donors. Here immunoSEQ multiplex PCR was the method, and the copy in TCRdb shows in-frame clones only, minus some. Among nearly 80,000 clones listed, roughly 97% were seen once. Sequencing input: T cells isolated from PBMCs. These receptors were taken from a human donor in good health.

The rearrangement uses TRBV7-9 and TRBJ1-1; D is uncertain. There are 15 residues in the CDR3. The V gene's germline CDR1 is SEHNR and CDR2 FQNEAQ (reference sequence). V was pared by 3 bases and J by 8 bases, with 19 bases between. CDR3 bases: TGTGCCAGCAGCTTCCCTTATACCGAGCGGCACGAAGCTTTCTTT. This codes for CASSFPYTERHEAFF.

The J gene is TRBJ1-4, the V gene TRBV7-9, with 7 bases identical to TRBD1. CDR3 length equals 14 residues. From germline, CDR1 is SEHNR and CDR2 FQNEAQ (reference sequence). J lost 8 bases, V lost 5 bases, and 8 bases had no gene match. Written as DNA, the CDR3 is TGTGCCAGCAGCCCCGAAGACAGGGTCGAAAAACTGTTTTTT. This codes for CASSPEDRVEKLFF.

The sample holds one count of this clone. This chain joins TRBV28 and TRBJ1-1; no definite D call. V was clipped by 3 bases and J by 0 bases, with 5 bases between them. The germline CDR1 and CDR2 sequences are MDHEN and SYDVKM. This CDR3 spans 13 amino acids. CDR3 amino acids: CASSFYVNTEAFF. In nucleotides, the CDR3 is TGTGCCAGCAGTTTTTATGTGAACACTGAAGCTTTCTTT.

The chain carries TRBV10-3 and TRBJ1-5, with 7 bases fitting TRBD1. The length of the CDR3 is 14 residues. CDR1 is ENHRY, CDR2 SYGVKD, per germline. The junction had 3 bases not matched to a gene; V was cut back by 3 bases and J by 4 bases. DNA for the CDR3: TGTGCCATCAGTGAAGGACAGGTAAATCAGCCCCAGCATTTT. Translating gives CAISEGQVNQPQHF.

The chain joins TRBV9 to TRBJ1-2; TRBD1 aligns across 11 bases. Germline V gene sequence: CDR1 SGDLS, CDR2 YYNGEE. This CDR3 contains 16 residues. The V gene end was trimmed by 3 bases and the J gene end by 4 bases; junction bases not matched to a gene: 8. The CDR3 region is CASSDQGQGGSYGYTF. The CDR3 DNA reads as TGTGCCAGCAGCGACCAGGGACAGGGGGGTTCCTATGGCTACACCTTC.

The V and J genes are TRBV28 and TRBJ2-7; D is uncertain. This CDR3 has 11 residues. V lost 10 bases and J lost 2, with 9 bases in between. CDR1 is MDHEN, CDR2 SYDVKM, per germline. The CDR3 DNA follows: TGTGCCACCCAGAGGACCTACGAGCAGTACTTC. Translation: CATQRTYEQYF. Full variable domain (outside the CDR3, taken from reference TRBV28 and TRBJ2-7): DVKVTQSSRYLVKRTGEKVFLECVQDMDHENMFWYRQDPGLGLRLIYFSYDVKMKEKGDIPEGYSVSREKKERFSLILESASTNQTSMYLCATQRTYEQYFGPGTRLTVT.